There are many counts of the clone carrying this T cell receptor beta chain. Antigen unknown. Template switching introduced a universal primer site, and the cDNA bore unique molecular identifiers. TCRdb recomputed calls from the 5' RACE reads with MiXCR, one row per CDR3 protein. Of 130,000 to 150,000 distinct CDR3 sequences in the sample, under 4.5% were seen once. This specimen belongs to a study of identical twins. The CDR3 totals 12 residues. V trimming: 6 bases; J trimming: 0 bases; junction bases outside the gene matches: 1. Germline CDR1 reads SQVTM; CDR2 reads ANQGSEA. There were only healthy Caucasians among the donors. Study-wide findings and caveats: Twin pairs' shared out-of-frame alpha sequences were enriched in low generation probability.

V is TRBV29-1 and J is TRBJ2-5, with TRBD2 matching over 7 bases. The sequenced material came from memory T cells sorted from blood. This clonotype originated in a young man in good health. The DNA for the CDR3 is TGCAGCGTGCGGGAGTACCAAGAGACCCAGTACTTC. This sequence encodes CSVREYQETQYF.